The rows below give T cell receptor beta chains drawn from one sample of a study of T-cell reconstitution after alpha-beta-depleted transplantation in children. TCRdb itself ran the PCR reads through MiXCR, one entry per CDR3 protein. The table includes a few hundred thousand distinct CDR3 sequences, more than 20% detected once. The source material was PBMCs, sampled before TCRalphabeta/CD19-depleted stem cell transplant. All receptors come from a boy in the first two years of life with Wiskott-Aldrich syndrome, due to receive a stem cell transplant. Both conserved end residues are part of each CDR3. D genes are given only for firm matches. Part of the rows lack a size; the others show once, few, many or a class for expanded clones.

len: 12
d_gene: .
j_gene: TRBJ2-1
abundance: .
v_gene: TRBV29-1
CDR3nt: TGCAGCGTTGACGGGCTAGGGGATGAGCAGTTCTTC
CDR3aa: CSVDGLGDEQFF

len: 13
d_gene: .
j_gene: TRBJ2-5
abundance: .
v_gene: TRBV5-1
CDR3nt: TGCGCCAGCAGCTCTCAGGATCGAGAGACCCAGTACTTC
CDR3aa: CASSSQDRETQYF

len: 12
d_gene: .
j_gene: TRBJ2-1
abundance: .
v_gene: TRBV30
CDR3nt: TGTGCCGAACTAGCTTTCAACAATGAGCAGTTCTTC
CDR3aa: CAELAFNNEQFF

len: 19
d_gene: TRBD2
j_gene: TRBJ2-1
abundance: .
v_gene: TRBV4-2
CDR3nt: TGTGCCAGCAGCCCCAGGGCCGGCGGAAGCGCGGGGGGGGTGGATGAGCAGTTCTTC
CDR3aa: CASSPRAGGSAGGVDEQFF

len: 19
d_gene: .
j_gene: TRBJ2-1
abundance: .
v_gene: TRBV27
CDR3nt: TGTGCCAGCAGTTTATTCTTCCTAACAGCAGGGGCACACAACAATGAGCAGTTCTTC
CDR3aa: CASSLFFLTAGAHNNEQFF

len: 14
d_gene: .
j_gene: TRBJ1-4
abundance: .
v_gene: TRBV6-1
CDR3nt: TGTGCCAGCACCGGGACAACAACTAATGAAAAACTGTTTTTT
CDR3aa: CASTGTTTNEKLFF

len: 14
d_gene: .
j_gene: TRBJ2-1
abundance: .
v_gene: TRBV18
CDR3nt: TGTGCCAGCTCACCAAGCACTAGTGCCAATGAGCAGTTCTTC
CDR3aa: CASSPSTSANEQFF

len: 10
d_gene: .
j_gene: TRBJ2-7
abundance: .
v_gene: TRBV20-1
CDR3nt: TGCAGTCCCTACAGCTACGAGCAGTACTTC
CDR3aa: CSPYSYEQYF

len: 12
d_gene: .
j_gene: TRBJ2-1
abundance: .
v_gene: TRBV20-1
CDR3nt: TGCAGTGCTGGCAAGCTAATCGGTGAGCAGTTCTTC
CDR3aa: CSAGKLIGEQFF

len: 16
d_gene: TRBD1
j_gene: TRBJ2-7
abundance: .
v_gene: TRBV5-1
CDR3nt: TGCGCCAGCAGCTTGGACCCGGGACAGGGGGCCTTGGAGCAGTACTTC
CDR3aa: CASSLDPGQGALEQYF

len: 15
d_gene: TRBD1
j_gene: TRBJ1-5
abundance: many
v_gene: TRBV5-1
CDR3nt: TGCGCCAGCAGCTTGAGTACAGGGGGCAATCAGCCCCAGCATTTT
CDR3aa: CASSLSTGGNQPQHF

len: 12
d_gene: TRBD2
j_gene: TRBJ2-1
abundance: .
v_gene: TRBV12-3/TRBV12-4
CDR3nt: TGTGCCAGCAGTGGCACTAGCGGGGTATCGTTCTTC
CDR3aa: CASSGTSGVSFF

len: 15
d_gene: .
j_gene: TRBJ2-2
abundance: .
v_gene: TRBV12-3/TRBV12-4
CDR3nt: TGTGCCAGCACCGAACAGCCCCTCAACACCGGGGAGCTGTTTTTT
CDR3aa: CASTEQPLNTGELFF

len: 18
d_gene: TRBD2
j_gene: TRBJ2-1
abundance: .
v_gene: TRBV5-1
CDR3nt: TGCGCCAGCAGCTTGGTGGCGGGAGGACAAATTTCCTACAATGAGCAGTTCTTC
CDR3aa: CASSLVAGGQISYNEQFF

len: 16
d_gene: TRBD2
j_gene: TRBJ2-3
abundance: few
v_gene: TRBV5-1
CDR3nt: TGCGCCAGCAGCTTGTTGCTAGCGGCCTTGACAGATACGCAGTATTTT
CDR3aa: CASSLLLAALTDTQYF

len: 13
d_gene: .
j_gene: TRBJ2-6
abundance: few
v_gene: TRBV30
CDR3nt: TGTGCCTGGGGGGGCCCTGGGGCCAACGTCCTGACTTTC
CDR3aa: CAWGGPGANVLTF

len: 12
d_gene: TRBD2
j_gene: TRBJ2-1
abundance: few
v_gene: TRBV10-3
CDR3nt: TGTGCCATCAGTGAGTCCGGGGGGTCACCGTTCTTC
CDR3aa: CAISESGGSPFF

len: 15
d_gene: TRBD1
j_gene: TRBJ1-5
abundance: .
v_gene: TRBV3-1
CDR3nt: TGTGCCAGCAGCCAAGGACAGGGTATGAATCAGCCCCAGCATTTT
CDR3aa: CASSQGQGMNQPQHF

len: 13
d_gene: .
j_gene: TRBJ1-1
abundance: .
v_gene: TRBV29-1
CDR3nt: TGCAGCGCTAGGACGGCACCGAACACTGAAGCTTTCTTT
CDR3aa: CSARTAPNTEAFF

len: 14
d_gene: TRBD2
j_gene: TRBJ2-7
abundance: few
v_gene: TRBV20-1
CDR3nt: TGCAGTGCTAGAGATAGCGGGAGTAGCTACGAGCAGTACTTC
CDR3aa: CSARDSGSSYEQYF

len: 17
d_gene: TRBD2
j_gene: TRBJ2-7
abundance: .
v_gene: TRBV27
CDR3nt: TGTGCCAGCCAGTCATTATCCGCCGGGACTAAGCTTGGCGAGCAGTACTTC
CDR3aa: CASQSLSAGTKLGEQYF

len: 12
d_gene: .
j_gene: TRBJ2-7
abundance: .
v_gene: TRBV5-5
CDR3nt: TGTGCCAGCAGCTGGCTCAGTTACGAGCAGTACTTC
CDR3aa: CASSWLSYEQYF

len: 13
d_gene: .
j_gene: TRBJ1-4
abundance: .
v_gene: TRBV5-1
CDR3nt: TGCGCCAGCAGCTTGGACGAAGGGAAAAAACTGTTTTTT
CDR3aa: CASSLDEGKKLFF

len: 12
d_gene: .
j_gene: TRBJ2-3
abundance: few
v_gene: TRBV20-1
CDR3nt: TGCAGTGCTACTACTAACTCTGATACGCAGTATTTT
CDR3aa: CSATTNSDTQYF

len: 14
d_gene: .
j_gene: TRBJ2-5
abundance: .
v_gene: TRBV30
CDR3nt: TGTGCCTGGAGTGGGGGGAGCTACCAAGAGACCCAGTACTTC
CDR3aa: CAWSGGSYQETQYF

len: 15
d_gene: .
j_gene: TRBJ2-6
abundance: few
v_gene: TRBV27
CDR3nt: TGTGCCAGCCGGTCCATGGGGGTAGGGGCCAACGTCCTGACTTTC
CDR3aa: CASRSMGVGANVLTF

len: 13
d_gene: TRBD2
j_gene: TRBJ2-5
abundance: few
v_gene: TRBV20-1
CDR3nt: TGCAGTGCGATCTCGGGGGGGAGAGAGACCCAGTACTTC
CDR3aa: CSAISGGRETQYF

len: 14
d_gene: .
j_gene: TRBJ1-1
abundance: .
v_gene: TRBV3-1
CDR3nt: TGTGCCAGCAGCCAAGTGGTCGGGAACACTGAAGCTTTCTTT
CDR3aa: CASSQVVGNTEAFF